This T cell receptor beta chain derives from a study of OX40 agonist ivuxolimab in advanced cancers. Turning to the study itself: In three patients, partial responses were observed, one with hepatocellular carcinoma and two with cutaneous melanoma.

Comments on this clone: Its target is not known.

TCRdb's copy holds only in-frame clones and misses some; the assay was immunoSEQ multiplex PCR. Of about 79,000 clones detected, approximately 84% appear once; the ten largest clones hold roughly 4.6%. The CDR3 is 15 amino acids. Trimming shortened V by 5 bases and J by 4 bases, and 18 bases separated the two germline ends. The V gene's germline CDR1 is SEHNR and CDR2 FQNEAQ (reference sequence). Blood draws occurred at baseline, cycle 4 day 1, and cycle 7 day 1. Whole-study findings and limits: The work left the antigen specificity of expanded peripheral T cells undetermined. People who partly responded at 0.1-3.0 mg/kg had some of the least clonal expansion seen.

V usage is TRBV7-9 and J usage is TRBJ2-7; perhaps TRBD2 as D (6 bases). The sample in question was CD4+ or CD8+ T cells sorted from blood, obtained in a trial of the OX40 agonist ivuxolimab. The source of this sequence is an adult with an advanced solid tumor such as melanoma, head and neck, liver or kidney cancer. CDR3 in DNA: TGTGCCAGCAGCAACCCTGGGGGAGGAAAGTACGAGCAGTACTTC. It translates to CASSNPGGGKYEQYF.